A selection of T cell receptor beta chains follows, all from one sample in a study of cytomegalovirus exposure and HLA in healthy donors. Sequencing was performed with immunoSEQ multiplex PCR; in TCRdb, only in-frame clones are kept and a portion is missing. The table records about 130,000 clones, roughly four fifths of them present only once. Sequenced material: PBMCs. All receptors derive from a woman aged 60-75 years in good health and CMV-seropositive. CDR3s include the opening cysteine and the closing phenylalanine or tryptophan. Fields, in order: D gene, J gene, clone size, V gene, CDR3 length, CDR3 DNA, CDR3 protein. D genes are given only for firm matches. Clone size appears in some rows only: once, few, many, or a class for an expanded clone.

d_call: -
j_call: TRBJ2-3
clone_size: -
v_call: TRBV30
cdr3_length: 15
cdr3_nt: TGTGCCTGGAGTGTGTTCGGCGGGTCCACAGATACGCAGTATTTT
cdr3_aa: CAWSVFGGSTDTQYF

d_call: -
j_call: TRBJ1-5
clone_size: -
v_call: TRBV7-2
cdr3_length: 15
cdr3_nt: TGTGCCAGCAGCTTAGTTCCAAATAGCAATCAGCCCCAGCATTTT
cdr3_aa: CASSLVPNSNQPQHF

d_call: -
j_call: TRBJ1-3
clone_size: few
v_call: TRBV4-2
cdr3_length: 16
cdr3_nt: TGTGCCAGCAGCCAAGATGGTCCCAGGGCTGGAAACACCATATATTTT
cdr3_aa: CASSQDGPRAGNTIYF

d_call: TRBD2
j_call: TRBJ2-5
clone_size: -
v_call: TRBV7-2
cdr3_length: 16
cdr3_nt: TGTGCCAGCAGCTCCTTGGGACTAGCAAGCCAAGAGACCCAGTACTTC
cdr3_aa: CASSSLGLASQETQYF

d_call: -
j_call: TRBJ1-1
clone_size: -
v_call: TRBV15
cdr3_length: 16
cdr3_nt: TGTGCCACCAGCAGGGGAATTTGGGGGGAGCTGACTGAAGCTTTCTTT
cdr3_aa: CATSRGIWGELTEAFF

d_call: TRBD1
j_call: TRBJ2-7
clone_size: -
v_call: TRBV9
cdr3_length: 15
cdr3_nt: TGTGCCAGCAGCGCCGGACAGGGGGCGTCCTACGAGCAGTACTTC
cdr3_aa: CASSAGQGASYEQYF

d_call: -
j_call: TRBJ2-7
clone_size: few
v_call: TRBV5-4
cdr3_length: 15
cdr3_nt: TGTGCCAGCAGTTCGACAGGCGCAAGCTCCTACGAGCAGTACTTC
cdr3_aa: CASSSTGASSYEQYF

d_call: TRBD2
j_call: TRBJ2-7
clone_size: -
v_call: TRBV11-2
cdr3_length: 15
cdr3_nt: TGTGCCAGCAGCTGGACTAGCGGGAGTAGCTACGAGCAGTACTTC
cdr3_aa: CASSWTSGSSYEQYF

d_call: -
j_call: TRBJ1-2
clone_size: -
v_call: TRBV9
cdr3_length: 16
cdr3_nt: TGTGCCAGCAGCCCCGGATGGCGGGGGGCGCCGGAGGGCTACACCTTC
cdr3_aa: CASSPGWRGAPEGYTF

d_call: TRBD1
j_call: TRBJ2-3
clone_size: -
v_call: TRBV4-1
cdr3_length: 16
cdr3_nt: TGCGCCAGCAGCCCGAACCAAGGGGGCGGCACAGATACGCAGTATTTT
cdr3_aa: CASSPNQGGGTDTQYF